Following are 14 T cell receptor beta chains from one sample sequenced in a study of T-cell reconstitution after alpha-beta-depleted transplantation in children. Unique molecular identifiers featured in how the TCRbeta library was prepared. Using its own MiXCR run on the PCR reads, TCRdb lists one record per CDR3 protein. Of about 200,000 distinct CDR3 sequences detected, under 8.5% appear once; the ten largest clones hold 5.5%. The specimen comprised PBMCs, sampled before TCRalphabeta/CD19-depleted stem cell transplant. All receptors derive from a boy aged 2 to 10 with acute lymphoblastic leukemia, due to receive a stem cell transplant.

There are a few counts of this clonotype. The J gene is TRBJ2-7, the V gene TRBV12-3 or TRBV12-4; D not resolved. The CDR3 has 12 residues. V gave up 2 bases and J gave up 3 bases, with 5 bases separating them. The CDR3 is CASSLIVYEQYF. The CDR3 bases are TGTGCCAGCAGTTTAATCGTCTACGAGCAGTACTTC.

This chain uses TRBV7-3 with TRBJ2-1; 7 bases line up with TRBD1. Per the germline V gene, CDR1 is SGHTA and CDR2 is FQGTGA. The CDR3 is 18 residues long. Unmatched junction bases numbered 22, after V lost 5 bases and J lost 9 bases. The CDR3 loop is CASSTLYPVTGFIGEQFF. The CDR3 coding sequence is TGTGCCAGCAGCACCCTTTACCCCGTGACAGGGTTTATAGGTGAGCAGTTCTTC.

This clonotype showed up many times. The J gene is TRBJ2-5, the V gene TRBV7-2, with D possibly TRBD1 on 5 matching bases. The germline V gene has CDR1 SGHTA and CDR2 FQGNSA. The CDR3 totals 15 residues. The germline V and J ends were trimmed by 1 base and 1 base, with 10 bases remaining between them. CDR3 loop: CASSLDGHSQETQYF. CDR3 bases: TGTGCCAGCAGCTTAGATGGACATAGCCAAGAGACCCAGTACTTC.

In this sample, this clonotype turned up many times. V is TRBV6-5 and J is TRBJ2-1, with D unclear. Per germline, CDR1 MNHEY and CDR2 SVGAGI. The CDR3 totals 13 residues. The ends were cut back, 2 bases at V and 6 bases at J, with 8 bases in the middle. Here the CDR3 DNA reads TGTGCCAGCAGTTACGCCCCGGGCAATGAGCAGTTCTTC. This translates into CASSYAPGNEQFF.

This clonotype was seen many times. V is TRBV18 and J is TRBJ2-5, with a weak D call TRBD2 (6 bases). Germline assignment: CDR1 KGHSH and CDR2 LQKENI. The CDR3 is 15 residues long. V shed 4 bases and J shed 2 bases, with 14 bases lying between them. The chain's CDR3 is CASSRSSAGQETQYF. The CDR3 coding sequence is TGTGCCAGCTCACGCTCGAGTGCGGGGCAAGAGACCCAGTACTTC.

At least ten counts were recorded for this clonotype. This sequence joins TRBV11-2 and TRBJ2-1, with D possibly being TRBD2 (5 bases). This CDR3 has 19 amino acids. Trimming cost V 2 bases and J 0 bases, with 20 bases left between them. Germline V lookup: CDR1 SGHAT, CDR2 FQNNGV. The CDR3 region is CASSLNAGLRKSSYNEQFF. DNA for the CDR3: TGTGCCAGCAGCTTAAATGCGGGCTTGCGAAAGAGCTCCTACAATGAGCAGTTCTTC.

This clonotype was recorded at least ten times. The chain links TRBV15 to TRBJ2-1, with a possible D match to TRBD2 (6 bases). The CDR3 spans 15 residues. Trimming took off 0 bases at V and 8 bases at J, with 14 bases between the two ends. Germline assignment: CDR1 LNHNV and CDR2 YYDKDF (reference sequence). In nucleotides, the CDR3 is TGTGCCACCAGCAGAGATGTTATAGGAGGGGATGAGCAGTTCTTC. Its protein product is CATSRDVIGGDEQFF. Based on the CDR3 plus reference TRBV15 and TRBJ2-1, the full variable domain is DAMVIQNPRYQVTQFGKPVTLSCSQTLNHNVMYWYQQKSSQAPKLLFHYYDKDFNNEADTPDNFQSRRPNTSFCFLDIRSPGLGDTAMYLCATSRDVIGGDEQFFGPGTRLTVL.

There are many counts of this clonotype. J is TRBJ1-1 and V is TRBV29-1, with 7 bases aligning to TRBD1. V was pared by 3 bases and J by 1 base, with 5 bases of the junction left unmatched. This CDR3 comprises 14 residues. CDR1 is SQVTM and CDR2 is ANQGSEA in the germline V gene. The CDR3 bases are TGCAGCGTTGACGACAGGGCCAAGAACACTGAAGCTTTCTTT. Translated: CSVDDRAKNTEAFF.

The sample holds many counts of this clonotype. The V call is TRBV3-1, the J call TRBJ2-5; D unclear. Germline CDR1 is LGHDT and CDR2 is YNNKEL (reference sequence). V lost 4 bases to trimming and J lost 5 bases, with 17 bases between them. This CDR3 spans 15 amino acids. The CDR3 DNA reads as TGTGCCAGCAGCCGCTTTGGCCTCACGGAGGAGACCCAGTACTTC. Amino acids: CASSRFGLTEETQYF.

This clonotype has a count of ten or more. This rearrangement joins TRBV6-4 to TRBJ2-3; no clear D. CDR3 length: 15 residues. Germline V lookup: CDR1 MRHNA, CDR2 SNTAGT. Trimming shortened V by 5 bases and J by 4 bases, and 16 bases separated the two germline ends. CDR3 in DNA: TGTGCCAGCAGTCCCTTGGCTGGCAAATCAGATACGCAGTATTTT. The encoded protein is CASSPLAGKSDTQYF.

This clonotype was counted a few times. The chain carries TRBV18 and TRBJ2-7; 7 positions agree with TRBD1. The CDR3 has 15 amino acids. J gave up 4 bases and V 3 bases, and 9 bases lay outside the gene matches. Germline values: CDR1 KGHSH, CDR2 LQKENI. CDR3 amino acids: CASSPQGGLVYEQYF. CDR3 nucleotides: TGTGCCAGCTCACCCCAAGGGGGCCTGGTATACGAGCAGTACTTC. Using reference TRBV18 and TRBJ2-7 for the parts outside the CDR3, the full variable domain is NAGVMQNPRHLVRRRGQEARLRCSPMKGHSHVYWYRQLPEEGLKFMVYLQKENIIDESGMPKERFSAEFPKEGPSILRIQQVVRGDSAAYFCASSPQGGLVYEQYFGPGTRLTVT.

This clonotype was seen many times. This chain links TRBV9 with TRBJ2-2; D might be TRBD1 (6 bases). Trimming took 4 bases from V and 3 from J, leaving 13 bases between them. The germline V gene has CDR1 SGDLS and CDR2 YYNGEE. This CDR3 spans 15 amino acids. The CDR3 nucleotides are TGTGCCAGCAGCTACAGGGCTCGAGACACCGGGGAGCTGTTTTTT. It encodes CASSYRARDTGELFF.

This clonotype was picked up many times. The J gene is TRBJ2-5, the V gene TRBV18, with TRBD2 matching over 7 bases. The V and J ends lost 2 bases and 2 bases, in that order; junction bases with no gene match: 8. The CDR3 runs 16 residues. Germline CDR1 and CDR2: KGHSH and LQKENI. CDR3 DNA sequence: TGTGCCAGCTCACCAGAGACTAGCAGGGCACAAGAGACCCAGTACTTC. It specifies CASSPETSRAQETQYF. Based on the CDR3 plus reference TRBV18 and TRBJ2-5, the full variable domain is NAGVMQNPRHLVRRRGQEARLRCSPMKGHSHVYWYRQLPEEGLKFMVYLQKENIIDESGMPKERFSAEFPKEGPSILRIQQVVRGDSAAYFCASSPETSRAQETQYFGPGTRLLVL.

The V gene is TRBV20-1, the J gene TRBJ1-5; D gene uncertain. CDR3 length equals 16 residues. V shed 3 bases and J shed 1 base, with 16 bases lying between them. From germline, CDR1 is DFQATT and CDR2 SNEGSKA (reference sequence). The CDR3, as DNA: TGCAGTGCTAGTAAATTCCCAATCATAAGCAATCAGCCCCAGCATTTT. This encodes CSASKFPIISNQPQHF.